This T cell receptor (beta chain) derives from a study of Ad26.COV2.S vaccination and SARS-CoV-2 variants. Study as a whole: Ad26.COV2.S given intramuscularly, once or twice 56 days apart.

Using immunoSEQ multiplex PCR, the repertoire was profiled, and TCRdb retains in-frame clones only, with some absent. Of 350,000 to 500,000 clones detected, approximately 89% appear once; the ten largest clones hold approximately 2.5%. The CDR3 is made up of 15 amino acids. Germline CDR1 is LGHNA and CDR2 is YNFKEQ. Germline trimming cut 2 bases from V and 8 bases from J; bases unmatched to any gene: 3. Stated treatment: approximately 18 received Ad26.COV2.S at low or high dose, single or two shots; roughly five received placebo; per-sample allocation not given. After the first vaccine or placebo injection, samples were drawn on day 63. Study results and limitations: Substantial breadth was reportedly displayed by spike-specific CD8+ and CD4+ T cell responses after vaccination. The study found similar non-spike TCR breadth in vaccine and placebo recipients. Measurements of TCR breadth and depth may have given underestimates of the total T cell responses.

Concerning this clone itself: Its target is unknown.

This clonotype originated in a person between 18 and 59 years old who received the Ad26.COV2.S COVID-19 vaccine or a placebo. The rearrangement links TRBV4-2 to TRBJ1-6, with 10 nucleotides matching TRBD1. Specimen: peripheral blood, collected in a trial of Ad26.COV2.S vaccine versus placebo. The CDR3 here is CASSQPGTGDSPLHF. CDR3 DNA: TGTGCCAGCAGCCAACCCGGGACAGGGGATTCACCCCTCCACTTT.